The entry that follows covers one TCR beta chain sequence. Trimming removed 4 bases from V and 7 bases from J; junction bases left unmatched: 7. This CDR3 is built from 13 residues. The germline V gene has CDR1 SQVTM and CDR2 ANQGSEA. This entry belongs to a study of blood T cell repertoires in COVID-19. Study details: From the United States, Italy and Spain came samples of acute and convalescent COVID-19. Sample material is recorded as cDNA or gDNA derived from T cells, B-cell-depleted T cells, or PBMCs.

As originally analysed: Quantification of nucleated cells was approximated via reference gene primer amplification. Libraries were prepared by immunoSEQ multiplex PCR; TCRdb keeps only in-frame clonotypes and omits some of them. V, J and clone size were drawn from that table, and D and trimming were deduced from the DNA. The repertoire includes approximately 50,000 clones, around 83% of them detected once, and under 20% sits in the top ten. This chain joins TRBV29-1 and TRBJ1-1, with 9 positions matching TRBD1. The receptor comes from a human donor in a cohort sampled during active COVID-19. Sequenced: peripheral blood. The CDR3 sequence is CSVARTGASEAFF. The DNA of the CDR3 is TGCAGCGTTGCCCGGACAGGGGCGAGTGAAGCTTTCTTT.